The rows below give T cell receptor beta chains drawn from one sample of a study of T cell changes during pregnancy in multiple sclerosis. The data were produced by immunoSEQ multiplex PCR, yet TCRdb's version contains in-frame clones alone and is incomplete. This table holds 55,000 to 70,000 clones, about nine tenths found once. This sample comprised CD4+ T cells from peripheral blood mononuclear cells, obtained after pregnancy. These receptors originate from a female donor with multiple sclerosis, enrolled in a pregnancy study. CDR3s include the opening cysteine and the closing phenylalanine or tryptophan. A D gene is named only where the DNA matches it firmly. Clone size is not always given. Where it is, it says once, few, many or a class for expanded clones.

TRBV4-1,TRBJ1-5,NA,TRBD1,TGCGCCAGCAGCCAAATTAGGACAGGGCCTCCCAATCAGCCCCAGCATTTT,CASSQIRTGPPNQPQHF
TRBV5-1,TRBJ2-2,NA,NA,TGCGCCAGCACTGTATTGGGCGCGAACACCGGGGAGCTGTTTTTT,CASTVLGANTGELFF
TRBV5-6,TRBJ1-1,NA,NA,TGTGCCAGCAGCTTATATTCTGAAGCTTTCTTT,CASSLYSEAFF
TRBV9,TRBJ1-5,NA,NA,TGTGCCAGCGGGGTGGGGGGGCTTAGCAATCAGCCCCAGCATTTT,CASGVGGLSNQPQHF
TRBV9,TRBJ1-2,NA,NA,TGTGCCAGCAGCGTAGAAGGTTGGGGCCCCTATGGCTACACCTTC,CASSVEGWGPYGYTF
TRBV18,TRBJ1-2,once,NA,TGTGCCAGCTCACCCGGGGGCTATGGCTACACCTTC,CASSPGGYGYTF
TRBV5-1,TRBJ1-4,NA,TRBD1,TGCGCCAGCAGCTTGGCCGGGCCAGGGGGTAATGAAAAACTGTTTTTT,CASSLAGPGGNEKLFF
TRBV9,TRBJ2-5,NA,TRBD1,TGTGCCAGCAGCGTAGAACAGGGGGCTGGGGAGACCCAGTACTTC,CASSVEQGAGETQYF
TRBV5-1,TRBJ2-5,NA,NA,TGCGCCAGCAGCGAGGAACAGGGCCAAGAGACCCAGTACTTC,CASSEEQGQETQYF
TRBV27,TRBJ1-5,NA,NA,TGTGCCAGCAGCCCCTCACCTAAGGGGGAGCCCCAGCATTTT,CASSPSPKGEPQHF
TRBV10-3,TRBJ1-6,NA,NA,TGTGCCATCAGTGAGCCGGGACATAGTAATTCACCCCTCCACTTT,CAISEPGHSNSPLHF
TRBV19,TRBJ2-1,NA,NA,TGTGCCAGTAGTATAGGGAGGGAGAGGAATGAGCAGTTCTTC,CASSIGRERNEQFF
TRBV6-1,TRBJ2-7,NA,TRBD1,TGTGCCAGCAGTGACAAGGGGGCCAAAAGTTCCTACGAGCAGTACTTC,CASSDKGAKSSYEQYF
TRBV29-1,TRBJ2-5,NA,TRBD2,TGCAGCGGGGGGGACAAGCGGGGGCTCCAAGAGACCCAGTACTTC,CSGGDKRGLQETQYF
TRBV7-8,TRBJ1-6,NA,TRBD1,TGTGCCAGCAGCTTAGGGGGACAGGGTGAGACACCCCTCCACTTT,CASSLGGQGETPLHF
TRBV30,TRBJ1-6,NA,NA,TGTGCCTGGAGTCCCACCGGGACTAGGTATTCACCCCTCCACTTT,CAWSPTGTRYSPLHF
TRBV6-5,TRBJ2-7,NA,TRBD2,TGTGCCAGCAGCCCAGTAGCGGGGAGGAACTACGAGCAGTACTTC,CASSPVAGRNYEQYF
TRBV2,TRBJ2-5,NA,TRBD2,TGTGCCAGTACCGGGGGGTCCCAAGAGACCCAGTACTTC,CASTGGSQETQYF
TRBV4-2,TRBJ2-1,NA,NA,TGTGCCAGCAGCGGCTCAGGGAAAGGCTTCCACAATGAGCAGTTCTTC,CASSGSGKGFHNEQFF
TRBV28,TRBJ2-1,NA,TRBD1,TGTGCCAGCACCCGACAGGGTTCCTACAATGAGCAGTTCTTC,CASTRQGSYNEQFF
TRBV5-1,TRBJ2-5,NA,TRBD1,TGCGCCAGCAGCTTGTACGGACAGGGGCGGGAAGAGACCCAGTACTTC,CASSLYGQGREETQYF
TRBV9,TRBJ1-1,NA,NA,TGTGCCAGCAGCGTACCTGGGGCAGAAAAAGCTTTCTTT,CASSVPGAEKAFF
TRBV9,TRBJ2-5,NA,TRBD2,TGTGCCAGCAGCATAGGACTAGCGGGGGGGGAGACCCAGTACTTC,CASSIGLAGGETQYF
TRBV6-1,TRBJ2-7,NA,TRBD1,TGTGCCAGCAGTTCCCGGGACAGCACCTACGAGCAGTACTTC,CASSSRDSTYEQYF
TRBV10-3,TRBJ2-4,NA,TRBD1,TGTGCCATCAGTGAGTCTCGGGACAGGAGCAACATTCAGTACTTC,CAISESRDRSNIQYF
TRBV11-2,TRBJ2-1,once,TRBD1,TGTGCCAGCACCTCGGACAGGCGGCAGTTCTTC,CASTSDRRQFF
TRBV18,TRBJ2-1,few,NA,TGTGCCAGCTCCCTGACGGACAGCTCCTACAATGAGCAGTTCTTC,CASSLTDSSYNEQFF
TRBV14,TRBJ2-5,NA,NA,TGTGCCAGCAGCCAAGAGGCGGCGCGGCTCCGGGGTGATAAAGAGACCCAGTACTTC,CASSQEAARLRGDKETQYF
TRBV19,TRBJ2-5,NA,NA,TGTGCCAGTAGTATCGGGAATTTAGAGACCCAGTACTTC,CASSIGNLETQYF
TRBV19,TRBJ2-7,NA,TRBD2,TGTGCCAGTAGAAACTTAGCGGGGGACTACGAGCAGTACTTC,CASRNLAGDYEQYF
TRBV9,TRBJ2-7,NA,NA,TGTGCCAGCAGCGCGAGGGACAACTCCTACGAGCAGTACTTC,CASSARDNSYEQYF
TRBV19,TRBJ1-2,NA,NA,TGTGCCAGTAGTATAGGACAAATTAACTATGGCTACACCTTC,CASSIGQINYGYTF
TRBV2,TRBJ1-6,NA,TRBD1,TGTGCCAGCGGACAGGAAAATTCACCCCTCCACTTT,CASGQENSPLHF